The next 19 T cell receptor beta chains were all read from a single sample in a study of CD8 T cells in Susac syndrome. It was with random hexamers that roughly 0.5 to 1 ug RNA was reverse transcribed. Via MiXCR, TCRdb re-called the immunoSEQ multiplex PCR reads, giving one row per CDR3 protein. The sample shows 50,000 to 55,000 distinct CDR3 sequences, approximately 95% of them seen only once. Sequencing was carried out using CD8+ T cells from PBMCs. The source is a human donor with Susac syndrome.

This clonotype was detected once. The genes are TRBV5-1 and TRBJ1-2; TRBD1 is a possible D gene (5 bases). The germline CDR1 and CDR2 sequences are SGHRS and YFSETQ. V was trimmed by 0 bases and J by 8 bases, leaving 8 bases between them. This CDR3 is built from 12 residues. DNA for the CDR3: TGCGCCAGCAGCTTGGCCGGGGGGGGCTACACCTTC. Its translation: CASSLAGGGYTF.

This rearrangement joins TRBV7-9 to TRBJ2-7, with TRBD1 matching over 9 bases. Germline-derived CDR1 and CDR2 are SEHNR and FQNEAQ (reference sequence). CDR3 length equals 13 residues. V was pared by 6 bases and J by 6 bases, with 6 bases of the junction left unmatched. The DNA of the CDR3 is TGTGCCAGCAGAACAGGGGGCCGGGGCGAGCAGTACTTC. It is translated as CASRTGGRGEQYF.

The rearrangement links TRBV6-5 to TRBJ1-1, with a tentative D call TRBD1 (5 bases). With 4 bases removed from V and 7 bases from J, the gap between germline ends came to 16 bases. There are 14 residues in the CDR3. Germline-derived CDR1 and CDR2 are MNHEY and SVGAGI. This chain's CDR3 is CASSWQGMGGEAFF. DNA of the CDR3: TGTGCCAGCAGTTGGCAGGGAATGGGTGGTGAAGCTTTCTTT.

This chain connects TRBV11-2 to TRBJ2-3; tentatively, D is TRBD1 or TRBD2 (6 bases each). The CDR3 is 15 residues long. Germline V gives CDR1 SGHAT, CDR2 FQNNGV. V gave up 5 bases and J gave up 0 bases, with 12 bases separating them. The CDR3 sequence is CASSPQGRSTDTQYF. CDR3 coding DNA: TGTGCCAGCAGCCCCCAGGGGAGGAGCACAGATACGCAGTATTTT.

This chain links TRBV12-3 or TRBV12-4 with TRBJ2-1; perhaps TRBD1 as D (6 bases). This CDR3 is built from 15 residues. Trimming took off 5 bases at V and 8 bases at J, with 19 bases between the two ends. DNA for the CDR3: TGTGCCAGCAGTAATACAGGGATACCCGCGTATGAGCAGTTCTTC. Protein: CASSNTGIPAYEQFF.

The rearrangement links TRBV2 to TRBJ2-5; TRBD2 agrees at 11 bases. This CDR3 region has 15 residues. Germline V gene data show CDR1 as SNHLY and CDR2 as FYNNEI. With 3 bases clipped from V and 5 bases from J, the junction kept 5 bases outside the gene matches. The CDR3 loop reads CASSDGTSGLETQYF. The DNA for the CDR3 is TGTGCCAGCAGTGACGGGACTAGCGGATTGGAGACCCAGTACTTC.

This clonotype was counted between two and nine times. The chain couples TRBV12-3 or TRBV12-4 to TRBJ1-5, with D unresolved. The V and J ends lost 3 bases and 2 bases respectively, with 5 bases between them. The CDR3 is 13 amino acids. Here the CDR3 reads CASSFGGNQPQHF. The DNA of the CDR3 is TGTGCCAGCAGTTTCGGGGGCAATCAGCCCCAGCATTTT.

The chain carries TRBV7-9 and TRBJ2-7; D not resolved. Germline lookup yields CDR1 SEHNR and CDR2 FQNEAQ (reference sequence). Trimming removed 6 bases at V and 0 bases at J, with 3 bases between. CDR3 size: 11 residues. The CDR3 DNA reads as TGTGCCAGCAGTCCCTCCTACGAGCAGTACTTC. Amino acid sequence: CASSPSYEQYF. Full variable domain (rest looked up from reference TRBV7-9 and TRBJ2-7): DTGVSQNPRHKITKRGQNVTFRCDPISEHNRLYWYRQTLGQGPEFLTYFQNEAQLEKSRLLSDRFSAERPKGSFSTLEIQRTEQGDSAMYLCASSPSYEQYFGPGTRLTVT.

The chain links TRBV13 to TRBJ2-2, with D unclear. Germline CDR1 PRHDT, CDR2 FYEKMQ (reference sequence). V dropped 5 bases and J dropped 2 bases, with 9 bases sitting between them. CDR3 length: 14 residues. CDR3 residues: CASSADSNTGELFF. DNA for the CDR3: TGTGCCAGCAGCGCCGACTCCAACACCGGGGAGCTGTTTTTT.

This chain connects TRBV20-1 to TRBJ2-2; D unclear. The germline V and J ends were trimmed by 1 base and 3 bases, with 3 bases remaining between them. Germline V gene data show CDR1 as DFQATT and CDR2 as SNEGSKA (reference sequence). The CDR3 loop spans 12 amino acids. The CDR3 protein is CSARGDTGELFF. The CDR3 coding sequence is TGCAGTGCTAGAGGGGACACCGGGGAGCTGTTTTTT.

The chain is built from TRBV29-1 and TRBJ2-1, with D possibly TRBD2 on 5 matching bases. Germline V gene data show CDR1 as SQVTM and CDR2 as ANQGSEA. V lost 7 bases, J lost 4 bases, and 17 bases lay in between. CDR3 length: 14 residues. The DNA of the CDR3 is TGCAGCGCCCTGACTACCCGCCAATACAATGAGCAGTTCTTC. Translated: CSALTTRQYNEQFF.

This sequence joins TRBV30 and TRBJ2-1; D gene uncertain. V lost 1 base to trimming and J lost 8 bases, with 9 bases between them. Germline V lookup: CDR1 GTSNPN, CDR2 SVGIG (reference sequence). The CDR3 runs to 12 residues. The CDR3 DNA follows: TGTGCCTGGAGTGGGGGTGCTCATGAGCAGTTCTTC. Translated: CAWSGGAHEQFF.

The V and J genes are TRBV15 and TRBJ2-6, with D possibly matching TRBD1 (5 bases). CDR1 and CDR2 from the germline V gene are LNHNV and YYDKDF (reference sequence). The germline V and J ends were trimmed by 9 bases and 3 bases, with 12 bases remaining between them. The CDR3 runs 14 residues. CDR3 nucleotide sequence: TGTGCCACAAGCCAGGGCTTTGGGGCCAACGTCCTGACTTTC. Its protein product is CATSQGFGANVLTF. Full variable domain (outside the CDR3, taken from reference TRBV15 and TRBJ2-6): DAMVIQNPRYQVTQFGKPVTLSCSQTLNHNVMYWYQQKSSQAPKLLFHYYDKDFNNEADTPDNFQSRRPNTSFCFLDIRSPGLGDTAMYLCATSQGFGANVLTFGAGSRLTVL.

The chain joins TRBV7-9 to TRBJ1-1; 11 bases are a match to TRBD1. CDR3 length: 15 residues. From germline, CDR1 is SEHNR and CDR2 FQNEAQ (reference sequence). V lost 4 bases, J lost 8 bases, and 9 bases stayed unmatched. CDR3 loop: CASSSGQGAGAEAFF. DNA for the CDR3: TGTGCCAGCAGCTCTGGACAGGGGGCCGGGGCAGAAGCTTTCTTT. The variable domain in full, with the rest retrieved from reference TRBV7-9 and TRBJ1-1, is DTGVSQNPRHKITKRGQNVTFRCDPISEHNRLYWYRQTLGQGPEFLTYFQNEAQLEKSRLLSDRFSAERPKGSFSTLEIQRTEQGDSAMYLCASSSGQGAGAEAFFGQGTRLTVV.

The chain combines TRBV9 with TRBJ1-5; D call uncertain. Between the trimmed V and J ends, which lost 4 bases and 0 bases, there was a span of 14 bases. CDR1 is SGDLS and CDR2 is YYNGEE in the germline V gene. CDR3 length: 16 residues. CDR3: CASSSETEYSNQPQHF. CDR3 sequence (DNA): TGTGCCAGCAGCTCCGAGACGGAGTATAGCAATCAGCCCCAGCATTTT.

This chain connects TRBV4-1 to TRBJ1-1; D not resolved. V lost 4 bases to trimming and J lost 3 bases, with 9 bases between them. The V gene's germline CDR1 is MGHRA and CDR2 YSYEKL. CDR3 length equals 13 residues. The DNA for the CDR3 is TGCGCCAGCAGCCGGGGATCGGACACTGAAGCTTTCTTT. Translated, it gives CASSRGSDTEAFF.

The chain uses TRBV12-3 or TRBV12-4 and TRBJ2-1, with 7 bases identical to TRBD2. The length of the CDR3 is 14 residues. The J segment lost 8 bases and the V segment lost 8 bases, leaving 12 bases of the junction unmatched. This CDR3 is CASGPAGVWDEQFF. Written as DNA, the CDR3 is TGTGCCAGCGGTCCGGCGGGGGTCTGGGATGAGCAGTTCTTC.

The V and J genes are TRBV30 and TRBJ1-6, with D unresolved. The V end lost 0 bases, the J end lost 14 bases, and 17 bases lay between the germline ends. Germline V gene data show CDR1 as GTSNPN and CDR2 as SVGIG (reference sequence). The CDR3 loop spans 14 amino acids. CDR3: CAWSVGIGYSSLHF. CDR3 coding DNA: TGTGCCTGGAGTGTAGGGATAGGGTACTCGTCCCTCCACTTT.

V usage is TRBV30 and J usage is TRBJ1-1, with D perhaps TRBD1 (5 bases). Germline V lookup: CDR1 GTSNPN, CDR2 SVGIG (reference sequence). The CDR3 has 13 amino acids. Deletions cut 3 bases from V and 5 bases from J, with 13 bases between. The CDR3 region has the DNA TGTGCCTGGAGCGGGGACCGAAGGACTGAAGCTTTCTTT. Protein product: CAWSGDRRTEAFF.